Sequencing of this T cell receptor beta chain was carried out in a study of cytomegalovirus exposure and HLA in healthy donors. Study findings and constraints: Analysis was carried out at a later point, and it linked a missense DCLRE1C variant to TCR beta V- and J-gene trimming.

PCR employed 60 Vbeta and 13 Jbeta primers. Using immunoSEQ multiplex PCR, the repertoire was profiled, and TCRdb retains in-frame clones only, with some absent. The repertoire holds about 160,000 clones, with 70% to 80% as singletons. Concerning this clone itself: Its antigen is currently unknown.

This CDR3 has 13 amino acids. The sequence was collected from a man over 45 in good health and CMV-seropositive. The chain is built from TRBV12-2 and TRBJ2-7; no check of the table's D call, TRBD1, against the DNA was made. TRBV12-2 constitutes a pseudogene. The sequencing sample was made of PBMCs. The CDR3 sequence: CASRLGQGNEQYF. For the CDR3, the DNA is TGTGCAAGTCGCTTAGGACAGGGTAACGAGCAGTACTTC.